These 15 T cell receptor beta chains were sequenced from one sample in a study of spatial heterogeneity in lung cancer. TCRdb re-called the 5' RACE reads with MiXCR, one entry per CDR3 protein. The table includes about 13,000 distinct CDR3 sequences, 3% to 4% detected once. These receptors lack a known antigen. Points from the study as a whole: Expanded intratumoral alpha and beta TCR counts tracked tumor mutation counts.

Time point noted: sample taken at primary tumor resection. The input for sequencing was lung tumor tissue, taken at surgery. The receptors shown here come from a male donor with early-stage non-small cell lung cancer.

In regard to this clonotype: A much larger clone is a single base away; this may be a read error. The rearrangement links TRBV19 to TRBJ1-5, with D possibly matching TRBD1 (6 bases). The CDR3 covers 16 residues. In germline, CDR1 is LNHDA, CDR2 SQIVND (reference sequence). Trimming shortened V by 7 bases and J by 0 bases, and 16 bases separated the two germline ends. CDR3 sequence (DNA): TGTGCCAGTACGGGGGATGGGACACTTAGCAATCAGCCCCAGCATTTT. Amino acid sequence: CASTGDGTLSNQPQHF.

This clonotype was detected ten times or more. The chain uses TRBV4-2 and TRBJ1-4; TRBD1 might be the D (5 bases). V was pared by 0 bases and J by 14 bases, with 13 bases between. CDR1 LGHNA and CDR2 YNFKEQ come from the germline V gene. This CDR3 contains 13 residues. CDR3 nucleotides: TGTGCCAGCAGCCAAGATCTTCATCGGGACCTGTTTTTT. The encoded protein is CASSQDLHRDLFF.

With respect to this clonotype: Given a much more abundant clone one base away, this may be a read error. The chain is built from TRBV6-5 and TRBJ1-6, with 7 bases lining up with TRBD1. Germline V gene sequence: CDR1 MNHEY, CDR2 SVGAGI. CDR3 length: 14 amino acids. The V and J ends lost 5 bases and 13 bases, in that order; junction bases with no gene match: 11. The CDR3 protein is CASSRRDSGAPLHF. The CDR3, as DNA: TGTGCCAGCAGTCGAAGGGACAGTGGGGCCCCCCTCCACTTT.

This clonotype was picked up many times. V gene TRBV12-3 or TRBV12-4 combines with J gene TRBJ1-1; D possibly corresponds to TRBD1 (6 bases). V gave up 6 bases and J gave up 1 base, with 6 bases separating them. This CDR3 comprises 12 residues. The CDR3 loop is CASRGQNTEAFF. DNA for the CDR3: TGTGCCAGCAGGGGACAGAACACTGAAGCTTTCTTT.

This clonotype was found many times. J is TRBJ1-2 and V is TRBV7-2; the D gene is possibly TRBD1 (5 bases). Deletions cut 1 base from V and 8 bases from J, with 17 bases between. The CDR3 loop spans 15 amino acids. Germline V gene sequence: CDR1 SGHTA, CDR2 FQGNSA. DNA of the CDR3: TGTGCCAGCAGCTTAGAGCGAAGGGGCGGGGTGGGCTACACCTTC. It specifies CASSLERRGGVGYTF.

This clonotype was seen many times. CDR3 in amino acids: CAWSPGTVYNSPLHF. DNA of the CDR3: TGTGCCTGGAGTCCCGGGACAGTCTATAATTCACCCCTCCACTTT. The V and J genes are TRBV30 and TRBJ1-6, with TRBD1 identical over 7 bases. V dropped 2 bases and J dropped 3; count of bases not matched to a gene: 4. The CDR3 totals 15 residues. Germline V gene sequence: CDR1 GTSNPN, CDR2 SVGIG (reference sequence).

This clonotype occurred many times. The DNA of the CDR3 is TGTGCCAGCAGCTTAGACCCTAGAACAGGGGCGGATGGCTACACCTTC. Translating gives CASSLDPRTGADGYTF. V is TRBV7-9 and J is TRBJ1-2, with 7 bases lining up with TRBD1. The trim removed 1 base at V and 6 bases at J, leaving 11 bases unmatched. Looked up from germline, CDR1 is SEHNR and CDR2 is FQNEAQ (reference sequence). The CDR3 runs 16 residues. Using reference TRBV7-9 and TRBJ1-2 for the parts outside the CDR3, the full variable domain is DTGVSQNPRHKITKRGQNVTFRCDPISEHNRLYWYRQTLGQGPEFLTYFQNEAQLEKSRLLSDRFSAERPKGSFSTLEIQRTEQGDSAMYLCASSLDPRTGADGYTFGSGTRLTVV.

The sample holds a few counts of this clonotype. The chain is built from TRBV5-1 and TRBJ2-7; 9 bases line up with TRBD2. Trimming took 2 bases from V and 2 from J; bases not matched to a gene: 8. The CDR3 covers 16 residues. Germline CDR1 and CDR2: SGHRS and YFSETQ. The CDR3 coding sequence is TGCGCCAGCAGCTTCCCAAGAGCGGGGGGACCCTACGAGCAGTACTTC. Translation gives CASSFPRAGGPYEQYF.

The gene calls are TRBV30 and TRBJ2-6; 7 bases are shared with TRBD1. The ends lost 8 bases at V and 2 bases at J; junction bases unmatched: 21. The CDR3 extends over 19 amino acids. CDR1 and CDR2 from the germline V gene are GTSNPN and SVGIG (reference sequence). The CDR3 loop reads CAKSTGPIPRGTGANVLTF. The CDR3 nucleotides read TGTGCCAAGTCGACAGGGCCGATCCCCCGGGGAACTGGGGCCAACGTCCTGACTTTC.

About this clonotype itself: A much larger clone is a single base away; this may be a read error. The chain combines TRBV27 with TRBJ2-1; 8 bases line up with TRBD1. V gave up 8 bases and J gave up 5 bases; unmatched junction bases: 11. CDR1 and CDR2 (germline): MNHEY, SMNVEV (reference sequence). The CDR3 runs 15 residues. The CDR3 loop reads CASALRTGINNEQFF. The CDR3 region has the DNA TGTGCCAGCGCCCTTCGGACAGGGATCAACAATGAGCAGTTCTTC.

By frequency in the sample, this clonotype is medium-sized. The gene calls are TRBV2 and TRBJ1-5; 11 bases are a match to TRBD1. With 4 bases clipped from V and 6 bases from J, the junction kept 2 bases outside the gene matches. The CDR3 runs to 14 residues. Germline V gives CDR1 SNHLY, CDR2 FYNNEI. The CDR3 reads CASSGTGGSQPQHF. The CDR3 DNA is TGTGCCAGCAGTGGGACAGGGGGCAGTCAGCCCCAGCATTTT. The variable domain in full, completed from reference TRBV2 and TRBJ1-5, reads EPEVTQTPSHQVTQMGQEVILRCVPISNHLYFYWYRQILGQKVEFLVSFYNNEISEKSEIFDDQFSVERPDGSNFTLKIRSTKLEDSAMYFCASSGTGGSQPQHFGDGTRLSIL.

This clonotype was detected ten times or more. V gene TRBV28 combines with J gene TRBJ1-6; D uncertain. The V end lost 8 bases, the J end lost 4 bases, and 15 bases lay between the germline ends. The germline gives CDR1 MDHEN, CDR2 SYDVKM. This CDR3 region has 15 residues. The chain's CDR3 is CASAGLSTYNSPLHF. Written as DNA, the CDR3 is TGTGCCAGCGCGGGCCTTTCAACGTATAATTCACCCCTCCACTTT.

This clonotype was detected ten times or more. The genes are TRBV5-4 and TRBJ1-1, with D possibly being TRBD1 (6 bases). The CDR3 is made up of 14 amino acids. In germline, CDR1 is SGHNT, CDR2 YYREEE (reference sequence). With 3 bases removed from V and 8 bases from J, the gap between germline ends came to 17 bases. The chain's CDR3 is CASSSPRGGLEAFF. The CDR3, as DNA: TGTGCCAGCAGCTCCCCACGTGGGGGCTTGGAAGCTTTCTTT.

This clonotype was seen at least ten times. In DNA form, the CDR3 reads TGTGCCAGCAGTTTGACCCCCTCCCGCGGGGGACTCACAGATACGCAGTATTTT. Amino acid sequence: CASSLTPSRGGLTDTQYF. V gene TRBV27 combines with J gene TRBJ2-3, with TRBD2 identical over 7 bases. V lost 3 bases, J lost 2 bases, and 14 bases stayed unmatched. Germline loops: CDR1 MNHEY, CDR2 SMNVEV (reference sequence). The CDR3 totals 18 residues.

Many counts were recorded for this clonotype. The V and J genes are TRBV6-5 and TRBJ1-2, with no clear D. This CDR3 spans 16 amino acids. V was clipped by 0 bases and J by 4 bases, with 15 bases between them. CDR1 is MNHEY and CDR2 is SVGAGI in the germline V gene. The CDR3: CASSYSRRELGYGYTF. The CDR3 bases are TGTGCCAGCAGTTACTCAAGGAGGGAACTAGGCTATGGCTACACCTTC.